The entry that follows covers one TCR beta chain sequence. Its antigen remains unknown. Reverse transcription of roughly 0.5 to 1 ug RNA was carried out with random hexamers. TCR beta CDR3 was amplified by immunoSEQ covering 54 Vbeta and 13 Jbeta. Using its own MiXCR run on the immunoSEQ multiplex PCR reads, TCRdb lists one record per CDR3 protein. The sample records roughly 160,000 distinct CDR3 sequences, about 95% being singletons. The record originates from a study of CD8 T cells in Susac syndrome. There are 13 residues in the CDR3. With 6 bases removed from V and 8 bases from J, the gap between germline ends came to 16 bases. Study outcomes and limitations: The TCR sequencing and HLA analysis in the study involved a relatively small number of individuals, as the study acknowledged.

It was negative isolation that provided the CD8+ and CD4+ T cells, whereas TEMRA cells were enriched by FACS. The chain links TRBV12-3 or TRBV12-4 to TRBJ1-2; D unresolved. Sequencing was carried out using CD4+ T cells from PBMCs. This sequence was found in a human donor in good health. Here the CDR3 reads CASSYRGQQGYTF. DNA for the CDR3: TGTGCCAGCAGCTACCGCGGTCAGCAAGGCTACACCTTC.